The 17 T cell receptor beta chains reported below all come from one sample, sequenced in a study of blood T cell repertoires in COVID-19. Sequenced by immunoSEQ multiplex PCR; TCRdb stores in-frame clones only, minus some. The sample contains about 220,000 clones, 84% of which appear only once. The specimen sequenced was peripheral blood. These receptors were taken from a man aged 30 to 45 with active or convalescent COVID-19.

This chain links TRBV7-3 with TRBJ2-7; D is possibly TRBD2 (6 bases). Germline CDR1 SGHTA, CDR2 FQGTGA. This CDR3 region has 14 residues. Trimming stripped 6 bases from V and 3 bases from J, with 15 bases between. CDR3 in amino acids: CASSTSKLHYEQYF. The CDR3 bases are TGTGCCAGCAGTACTAGCAAACTCCACTACGAGCAGTACTTC.

This chain connects TRBV30 to TRBJ1-2; TRBD1 is a possible D gene (6 bases). The germline V and J ends were trimmed by 5 bases and 5 bases, with 18 bases remaining between them. The V gene's germline CDR1 is GTSNPN and CDR2 SVGIG (reference sequence). The CDR3 runs 14 residues. CDR3 in amino acids: CAWGGTSQLYGYTF. The DNA for the CDR3 is TGTGCCTGGGGGGGGACATCCCAACTTTATGGCTACACCTTC.

The CDR3 reads CASSPSGRASDTQYF. The CDR3 DNA follows: TGTGCCAGCTCACCCTCCGGGAGGGCTTCAGATACGCAGTATTTT. The chain links TRBV18 to TRBJ2-3, with 8 bases identical to TRBD2. V lost 3 bases, J lost 4 bases, and 6 bases stayed unmatched. Looked up from germline, CDR1 is KGHSH and CDR2 is LQKENI. The CDR3 sequence is 15 residues long. The full variable domain, with the rest looked up from reference TRBV18 and TRBJ2-3, is NAGVMQNPRHLVRRRGQEARLRCSPMKGHSHVYWYRQLPEEGLKFMVYLQKENIIDESGMPKERFSAEFPKEGPSILRIQQVVRGDSAAYFCASSPSGRASDTQYFGPGTRLTVL.

The chain carries TRBV6-2 or TRBV6-3 and TRBJ2-1, with 12 bases that match TRBD2. The length of the CDR3 is 14 residues. The V gene end was trimmed by 6 bases and the J gene end by 12 bases; junction bases not matched to a gene: 9. Germline V gene data show CDR1 as MNHEY and CDR2 as SVGEGT. The CDR3: CASSPTSGSTLQFF. In DNA, the CDR3 is TGTGCCAGCAGCCCGACTAGCGGGAGCACGTTGCAGTTCTTC.

The chain has TRBV4-1 and TRBJ2-1; weak D call: TRBD1 (6 bases). The V end was cut by 1 base, the J end by 0 bases, with 16 bases between. Germline CDR1 reads MGHRA; CDR2 reads YSYEKL. The CDR3 loop spans 18 amino acids. The CDR3 DNA reads TGCGCCAGCAGCCAAGCCGAACAGGGCGTAGCCTCCTACAATGAGCAGTTCTTC. Translated: CASSQAEQGVASYNEQFF.

The chain carries TRBV28 and TRBJ1-5; possibly TRBD1 for D (5 bases). Trimming shortened V by 2 bases and J by 6 bases, and 14 bases separated the two germline ends. Germline V gives CDR1 MDHEN, CDR2 SYDVKM. CDR3 length: 15 residues. CDR3 nucleotide sequence: TGTGCCAGCAGTTTACCTGGGCAGGGCGGTCAGCCCCAGCATTTT. Translated: CASSLPGQGGQPQHF.

This rearrangement joins TRBV29-1 to TRBJ1-1; TRBD1 matches 9 bases. The CDR3 loop spans 16 amino acids. CDR1 is SQVTM, CDR2 ANQGSEA, per germline. Germline trimming cut 3 bases from V and 0 bases from J; bases unmatched to any gene: 8. For the CDR3, the DNA is TGCAGCGTTGACGGGACAGGGCCGGAAGTGAACACTGAAGCTTTCTTT. This encodes CSVDGTGPEVNTEAFF. The variable domain in full, with the rest retrieved from reference TRBV29-1 and TRBJ1-1, is SAVISQKPSRDICQRGTSLTIQCQVDSQVTMMFWYRQQPGQSLTLIATANQGSEATYESGFVIDKFPISRPNLTFSTLTVSNMSPEDSSIYLCSVDGTGPEVNTEAFFGQGTRLTVV.

V and J are TRBV7-9 and TRBJ2-2, with 8 nucleotides matching TRBD2. This CDR3 has 16 amino acids. Germline V CDR1 and CDR2: SEHNR, FQNEAQ (reference sequence). V lost 4 bases to trimming and J lost 1 base; unmatched junction nucleotides: 5. Here the CDR3 reads CASSSHSGKNTGELFF. The CDR3 DNA sequence: TGTGCCAGCAGCTCTCATAGCGGGAAGAACACCGGGGAGCTGTTTTTT. The complete variable domain, with remaining parts taken from reference TRBV7-9 and TRBJ2-2, reads DTGVSQNPRHKITKRGQNVTFRCDPISEHNRLYWYRQTLGQGPEFLTYFQNEAQLEKSRLLSDRFSAERPKGSFSTLEIQRTEQGDSAMYLCASSSHSGKNTGELFFGEGSRLTVL.

This clone was observed a few times. The chain employs TRBV5-6 and TRBJ1-1; weak D call: TRBD1 (6 bases). There are 15 residues in the CDR3. The V end was cut by 0 bases, the J end by 1 base, with 10 bases between. Germline loops: CDR1 SGHDT, CDR2 YYEEEE. The CDR3 loop is CASSLVGTPNTEAFF. The DNA for the CDR3 is TGTGCCAGCAGCTTGGTTGGGACACCGAACACTGAAGCTTTCTTT.

The CDR3 region is CASSQGQDLGTIYF. In DNA form, the CDR3 reads TGTGCCAGCAGTCAGGGTCAGGACCTGGGCACCATATATTTT. The gene calls are TRBV5-4 and TRBJ1-3, with D perhaps matching TRBD1 (5 bases). This CDR3 region has 14 residues. V was cut by 5 bases and J by 9 bases, with 18 bases left in between. The germline gives CDR1 SGHNT, CDR2 YYREEE (reference sequence).

The CDR3: CASSVAVASGDYEQYF. The CDR3 nucleotides read TGTGCCAGCAGCGTAGCTGTTGCTAGCGGGGACTACGAGCAGTACTTC. The genes are TRBV9 and TRBJ2-7, with 9 bases lining up with TRBD2. Germline loops: CDR1 SGDLS, CDR2 YYNGEE. The CDR3 covers 16 residues. The V segment lost 0 bases and the J segment 3 bases; nucleotides outside the gene matches: 7.

The gene calls are TRBV6-6 and TRBJ1-4, with D possibly TRBD1 on 6 matching bases. Trimming took off 5 bases at V and 7 bases at J, with 11 bases between the two ends. The CDR3 spans 13 residues. In germline, CDR1 is MNHNY, CDR2 SVGAGI (reference sequence). The DNA of the CDR3 is TGTGCCAGCAGTGGGGAGGGGGTTGAAAAACTGTTTTTT. This translates into CASSGEGVEKLFF.

The chain combines TRBV29-1 with TRBJ1-2; D uncertain. Per germline, CDR1 SQVTM and CDR2 ANQGSEA. V dropped 2 bases and J dropped 6 bases, with 13 bases sitting between them. CDR3 length: 13 residues. For the CDR3, the DNA is TGCAGCGTTGAATCGGGAGGAGCGAATGGCTACACCTTC. Amino acid sequence: CSVESGGANGYTF.

Here the CDR3 DNA reads TGTGCCAGCACCCAAGAGAGGGGGTCCTACAATGAGCAGTTCTTC. Protein sequence: CASTQERGSYNEQFF. This sequence joins TRBV5-8 and TRBJ2-1, with D perhaps TRBD1 (6 bases). The germline V and J ends were trimmed by 6 bases and 1 base, with 14 bases remaining between them. Germline assignment: CDR1 SGHTS and CDR2 YDEGEE. CDR3 length: 15 amino acids.

V usage is TRBV21-1 and J usage is TRBJ2-4; TRBD2, as called in the table, went unchecked against the DNA. TRBV21-1 is tagged as a pseudogene. The CDR3 consists of 15 residues. CDR3 in amino acids: CASSKLRSGENIQYF. The CDR3 coding sequence is TGTGCCAGCAGCAAATTGAGGAGCGGTGAAAACATTCAGTACTTC.

The chain links TRBV3-1 (or the pseudogene TRBV3-2) to TRBJ1-5; D remains ambiguous. CDR1 and CDR2 (germline): LGHDT, YNNKEL (reference sequence). The CDR3 has 13 residues. V lost 0 bases and J 5 bases, leaving 5 bases between the germline ends. The CDR3 nucleotides read TGTGCCAGCAGCCAAGATCGTGATCAGCCCCAGCATTTT. Translating it yields CASSQDRDQPQHF.

This clone has only one observation. The CDR3 protein is CASSSETSGRDTQYF. CDR3 coding DNA: TGTGCCAGCAGTTCTGAGACTAGCGGGAGAGATACGCAGTATTTT. This chain joins TRBV6-5 and TRBJ2-3, with TRBD2 matching 12 bases. The V gene's germline CDR1 is MNHEY and CDR2 SVGAGI. This CDR3 has 15 amino acids. With V trimmed by 4 bases and J by 5 bases, 4 bases remained unmatched.